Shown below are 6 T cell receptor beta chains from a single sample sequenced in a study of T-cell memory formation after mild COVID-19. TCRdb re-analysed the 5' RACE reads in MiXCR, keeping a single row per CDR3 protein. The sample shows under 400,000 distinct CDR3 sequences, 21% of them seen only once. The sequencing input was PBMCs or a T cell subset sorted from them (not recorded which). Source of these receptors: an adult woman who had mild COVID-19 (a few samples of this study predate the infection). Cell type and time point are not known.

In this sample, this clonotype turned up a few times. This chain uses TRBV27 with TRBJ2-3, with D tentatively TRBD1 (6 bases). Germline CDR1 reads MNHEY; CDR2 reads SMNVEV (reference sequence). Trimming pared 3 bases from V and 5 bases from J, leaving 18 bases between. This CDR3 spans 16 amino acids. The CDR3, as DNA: TGTGCCAGCAGTTTGGAGGTGACAGGTGGGAGAGATACGCAGTATTTT. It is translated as CASSLEVTGGRDTQYF.

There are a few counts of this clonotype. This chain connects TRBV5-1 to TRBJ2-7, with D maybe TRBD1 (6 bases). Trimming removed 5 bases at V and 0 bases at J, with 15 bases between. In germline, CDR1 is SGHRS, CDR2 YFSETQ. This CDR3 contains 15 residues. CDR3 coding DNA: TGCGCCAGCAGACTAGACAGGACCTCCTCCTACGAGCAGTACTTC. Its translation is CASRLDRTSSYEQYF.

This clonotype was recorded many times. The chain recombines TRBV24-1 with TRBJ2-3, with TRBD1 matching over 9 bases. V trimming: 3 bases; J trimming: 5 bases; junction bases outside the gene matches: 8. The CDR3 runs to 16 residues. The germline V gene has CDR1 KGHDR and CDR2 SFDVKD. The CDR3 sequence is CATSDIGQGRQDTQYF. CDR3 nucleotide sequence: TGTGCCACCAGTGATATAGGACAGGGGCGTCAAGATACGCAGTATTTT.

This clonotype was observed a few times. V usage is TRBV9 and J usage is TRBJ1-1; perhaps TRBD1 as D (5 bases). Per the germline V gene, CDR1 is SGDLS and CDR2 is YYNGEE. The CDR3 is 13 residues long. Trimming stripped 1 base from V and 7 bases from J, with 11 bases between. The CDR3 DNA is TGTGCCAGCAGCGTAATGGACACTCATGAAGCTTTCTTT. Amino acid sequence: CASSVMDTHEAFF.

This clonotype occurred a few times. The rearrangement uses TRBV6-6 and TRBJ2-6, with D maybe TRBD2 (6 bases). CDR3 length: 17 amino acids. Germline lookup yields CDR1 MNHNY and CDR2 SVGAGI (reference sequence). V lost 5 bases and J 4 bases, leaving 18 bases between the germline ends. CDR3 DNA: TGTGCCAGCAGTAAGGGACTCCTCAGTGGAGGGGCCAACGTCCTGACTTTC. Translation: CASSKGLLSGGANVLTF.

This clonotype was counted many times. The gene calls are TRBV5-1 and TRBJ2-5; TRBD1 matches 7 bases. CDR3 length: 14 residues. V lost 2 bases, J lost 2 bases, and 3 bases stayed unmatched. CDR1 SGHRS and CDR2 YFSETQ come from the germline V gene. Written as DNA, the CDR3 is TGCGCCAGCAGCTTTGGGACAGTACAAGAGACCCAGTACTTC. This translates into CASSFGTVQETQYF.